This T cell receptor beta chain was identified in a study of regulatory T cells in long-lasting Graves disease. About the research overall: Antithyroid drug exposure in newly diagnosed Graves' patients had lasted under 3 months.

The study, taken as a whole, reports: Favored gene segments in persistent disease were TRBV28, TRBJ1-2 and TRBJ2-5.

The CDR3 is made up of 14 amino acids. Trimming took off 6 bases at V and 9 bases at J, with 15 bases between the two ends. Germline CDR1 SNHLY, CDR2 FYNNEI. Construction of TCR beta libraries relied on iRepertoire HTBI primers and on Arm-PCR targeting CDR3 regions. MiXCR was run by TCRdb on the multiplex PCR reads, yielding one entry per CDR3 protein. This sample has approximately 540,000 distinct CDR3 sequences, with more than 10% found just once. This clonotype was recorded many times. What it recognizes is unknown. Described time point: newly diagnosed GD, antithyroid drugs for less than 3 months. Researchers made the TCR library from RNA that was extracted from PBMCs. EDTA tubes collected roughly 9.6 milliliters of peripheral blood. This same sample was also part of a study on T cells in Graves' hyperthyroidism and ophthalmopathy. Per that paper: Researchers found most expanded thyroid clonotypes above 0.001 in blood as well.

Sequenced here: peripheral blood mononuclear cells (PBMCs), sampled at new diagnosis, from a patient treated with antithyroid drugs. The J gene is TRBJ1-6, the V gene TRBV2; D might be TRBD1 (5 bases). The sequence was collected from a woman in her 30s with Graves disease. CDR3 nucleotide sequence: TGTGCCAGCAGCCGGGAGGGGCAGAGTTCACCCCTCCACTTT. Its translation is CASSREGQSSPLHF.